The clone carrying this T cell receptor beta chain has a handful of counts. Its specificity is unknown. The CDR3 has 11 residues. Germline V CDR1 and CDR2: MNHNS, SASEGT. The V end was cut by 6 bases, the J end by 7 bases, with 6 bases between. Template switching by 5'RACE produced TCR cDNA, adding a universal primer site and UMIs. TCRdb fed the 5' RACE reads into MiXCR, producing one record per CDR3 protein. This repertoire shows approximately 550,000 distinct CDR3 sequences, approximately 13% found once; its top ten account for about an eighth. The entry originates in a study of T cells after yellow fever vaccination. Study findings and constraints: A small share of clonotypes appeared in both CD4 and CD8 compartments. Reappearing after the booster were most of the clones from primary vaccination (approximately 96% CD4, 88% CD8).

This specimen consisted of PBMCs, obtained on the day of the yellow fever booster vaccination. The sequence derives from a man aged 25-40 years who received the YFV17D yellow fever vaccine. This chain links TRBV6-1 with TRBJ1-4; no definite D call. This CDR3 is CASSHAEKLFF. In nucleotides, the CDR3 is TGTGCCAGCAGCCACGCTGAAAAACTGTTTTTT.